This T cell receptor beta chain was sequenced during a study of T-cell reconstitution after alpha-beta-depleted transplantation in children. This clonotype was found many times. Antigen: not known. The TCRbeta library was prepared with unique molecular identifiers. From the PCR reads, TCRdb called clonotypes with MiXCR, one entry per CDR3 protein. This sample has roughly 7,900 distinct CDR3 sequences; roughly 12% occur once, and the top ten carry around 50%. The study's findings and limits: After transplant, at about two months, alpha-beta T cells were reportedly derived from several hundred expanded graft clones.

In germline, CDR1 is MNHEY, CDR2 SVGAGI. V was clipped by 4 bases and J by 2 bases, with 9 bases between them. This CDR3 spans 15 amino acids. V and J are TRBV6-5 and TRBJ2-6, with D uncertain. The TCR originated in a patient younger than 10 who had a stem cell transplant for inherited bone marrow failure, so the T cells may come from the graft donor. Specimen: PBMCs, mostly from graft donor cells, collected 60 days after TCRalphabeta/CD19-depleted stem cell transplant. CDR3: CASSFFSAGANVLTF. The CDR3 bases are TGTGCCAGCAGTTTTTTCAGTGCTGGGGCCAACGTCCTGACTTTC.